This record covers a single T cell receptor (beta chain). The sample comes from a study of cytomegalovirus exposure and HLA in healthy donors. V dropped 5 bases and J dropped 1; count of bases not matched to a gene: 5. The CDR3 runs 15 residues. Germline assignment: CDR1 SEHNR and CDR2 FQNEAQ (reference sequence). Profiling relied on immunoSEQ multiplex PCR, and the TCRdb table lists in-frame clones only, not all of them. The sample includes some 80,000 clones, roughly 96% of them seen just once. The source material was PBMCs. The source of this sequence is a woman under 30 in good health and CMV-seronegative. The chain carries TRBV7-9 and TRBJ1-1, with TRBD1 identical over 9 bases. CDR3 loop: CASSRDRDSNTEAFF. The CDR3 DNA is TGTGCCAGCAGCCGGGACAGGGATTCGAACACTGAAGCTTTCTTT.